A single sample is the source of the 16 T cell receptor beta chains below, sequenced in a study of T-cell reconstitution after alpha-beta-depleted transplantation in children. The TCRbeta library incorporated unique molecular identifiers. A single record per CDR3 protein comes from TCRdb applying MiXCR to the PCR reads. The sample carries 580,000 or so distinct CDR3 sequences, approximately 22% recorded once. The sample consisted of PBMCs, mostly from graft donor cells, taken 360 days after TCRalphabeta/CD19-depleted stem cell transplant. The origin of the receptors is a boy in the first two years of life who had a stem cell transplant for acute myeloid leukemia, so the T cells may come from the graft donor.

This clonotype has a handful of counts. The chain combines TRBV10-3 with TRBJ1-6; no firm D call. The ends were cut back, 2 bases at V and 10 bases at J, with 12 bases in the middle. The CDR3 loop spans 14 amino acids. Germline V CDR1 and CDR2: ENHRY, SYGVKD. The CDR3 reads CAISEGRVDSPLHF. Written as DNA, the CDR3 is TGTGCCATCAGTGAGGGACGAGTGGACTCACCCCTCCACTTT.

In this sample, this clonotype turned up a few times. The V gene is TRBV7-3, the J gene TRBJ2-1; TRBD1 or TRBD2 may be the D gene (5 bases each). Germline CDR1 SGHTA, CDR2 FQGTGA. The CDR3 loop spans 17 amino acids. The germline V and J ends were trimmed by 5 bases and 3 bases, with 20 bases remaining between them. Written as DNA, the CDR3 is TGTGCCAGCAGCCGGGACGGTTCCCTAGGAAGCTACAATGAGCAGTTCTTC. It is translated as CASSRDGSLGSYNEQFF.

The chain joins TRBV7-9 to TRBJ2-1; TRBD2 matches 15 bases. V lost 4 bases, J lost 10 bases, and 8 bases stayed unmatched. Germline V CDR1 and CDR2: SEHNR, FQNEAQ (reference sequence). The CDR3 extends over 16 amino acids. The CDR3 loop reads CASSSVGTSGGREQFF. The CDR3 DNA sequence: TGTGCCAGCAGCTCCGTGGGGACTAGCGGGGGGAGAGAGCAGTTCTTC.

This clonotype was seen only a few times. The rearrangement joins TRBV10-2 to TRBJ2-7; TRBD2 is a possible D gene (5 bases). The germline V and J ends were trimmed by 2 bases and 4 bases, with 21 bases remaining between them. Germline V gives CDR1 WSHSY, CDR2 SAAADI. The CDR3 is 17 residues long. The CDR3: CASSERKGFGELYEQYV. Here the CDR3 DNA reads TGCGCCAGCAGTGAGCGAAAAGGGTTTGGGGAGCTTTACGAGCAGTACGTC.

The chain is built from TRBV20-1 and TRBJ2-1; 9 nucleotides match TRBD2. CDR1 DFQATT and CDR2 SNEGSKA come from the germline V gene (reference sequence). The CDR3 contains 13 residues. The CDR3 protein is CSSQRGANNEQFF. CDR3 nucleotide sequence: TGCAGCAGCCAGCGGGGGGCTAACAATGAGCAGTTCTTC.

This chain links TRBV9 with TRBJ2-1, with TRBD1 matching 7 bases. Looked up from germline, CDR1 is SGDLS and CDR2 is YYNGEE. CDR3 size: 15 residues. The V segment lost 6 bases and the J segment 4 bases; nucleotides outside the gene matches: 10. CDR3 amino acids: CASNQGDSLYNEQFF. In DNA, the CDR3 is TGTGCCAGCAACCAGGGGGACAGCCTTTACAATGAGCAGTTCTTC.

This chain joins TRBV4-3 and TRBJ2-5; 8 bases are a match to TRBD1. Germline CDR1 is LGHNA and CDR2 is YSLEER. J lost 7 bases, V lost 0 bases, and 13 bases had no gene match. CDR3 length: 17 amino acids. This CDR3 is CASSQDLGTGTGSTQYF. CDR3 nucleotide sequence: TGCGCCAGCAGCCAAGATCTTGGGACCGGGACAGGATCGACCCAGTACTTC.

This clonotype was detected many times. This chain connects TRBV4-2 to TRBJ2-6; TRBD1 matches at 9 bases. The J segment lost 0 bases and the V segment lost 7 bases, leaving 13 bases of the junction unmatched. Germline V CDR1 and CDR2: LGHNA, YNFKEQ. The CDR3 is 19 residues long. CDR3 amino acids: CASTQQYRGRSSGANVLTF. In nucleotides, the CDR3 is TGTGCCAGCACACAGCAATACAGGGGGCGGAGCTCTGGGGCCAACGTCCTGACTTTC.

This chain joins TRBV20-1 and TRBJ2-3; 7 bases match TRBD2. This CDR3 contains 14 residues. V shed 2 bases and J 2 bases; nucleotides not matched to a gene: 4. Germline values: CDR1 DFQATT, CDR2 SNEGSKA (reference sequence). The CDR3: CSARSGLLTDTQYF. CDR3 nucleotide sequence: TGCAGTGCTAGATCGGGACTACTCACAGATACGCAGTATTTT.

This clonotype was seen at least ten times. The rearrangement joins TRBV12-3 or TRBV12-4 to TRBJ2-3; D unresolved. Trimming left V 5 bases short and J 5 bases short, with 8 bases between. CDR3 size: 12 residues. The CDR3 here is CASSERRDTQYF. In DNA, the CDR3 is TGTGCCAGCAGTGAAAGAAGAGATACGCAGTATTTT.

The chain carries TRBV12-3 or TRBV12-4 and TRBJ2-2; 11 bases map to TRBD1. J lost 6 bases, V lost 6 bases, and 12 bases had no gene match. The CDR3 is 17 amino acids. CDR3 sequence: CASSYTSPGQGAGELFF. CDR3 nucleotide sequence: TGTGCCAGCAGCTATACATCCCCGGGACAGGGGGCCGGGGAGCTGTTTTTT.

The table lists this clonotype with many counts. The J gene is TRBJ2-1, the V gene TRBV5-4; TRBD1 might be the D (5 bases). The CDR3 sequence is 14 residues long. Deletions cut 4 bases from V and 3 bases from J, with 11 bases between. Germline V lookup: CDR1 SGHNT, CDR2 YYREEE (reference sequence). The CDR3 reads CASSPPDSYNEQFF. Written as DNA, the CDR3 is TGTGCCAGCAGCCCCCCAGACAGCTACAATGAGCAGTTCTTC.

This clonotype was detected many times. The chain recombines TRBV29-1 with TRBJ2-1; TRBD1 aligns across 10 bases. CDR1 is SQVTM and CDR2 is ANQGSEA in the germline V gene. The CDR3 runs 12 residues. V lost 6 bases to trimming and J lost 5 bases; unmatched junction nucleotides: 1. CDR3 residues: CSVGTGDNEQFF. CDR3 DNA: TGCAGCGTGGGGACAGGGGACAATGAGCAGTTCTTC.

In its sample, this clonotype was seen many times. V gene TRBV20-1 combines with J gene TRBJ2-5; possibly TRBD1 or TRBD2 for D (5 bases each). The V end lost 1 base, the J end lost 4 bases, and 22 bases lay between the germline ends. This CDR3 comprises 17 residues. Germline CDR1 is DFQATT and CDR2 is SNEGSKA (reference sequence). CDR3: CSARGDLYGRGGETQYF. CDR3 DNA: TGCAGTGCTAGAGGGGACCTCTATGGGCGTGGTGGAGAGACCCAGTACTTC.

V gene TRBV20-1 combines with J gene TRBJ2-3; D is uncertain. The CDR3 sequence is 15 residues long. Germline assignment: CDR1 DFQATT and CDR2 SNEGSKA (reference sequence). V was cut by 2 bases and J by 6 bases, with 18 bases left in between. DNA of the CDR3: TGCAGTGCTAGACTTCACTCCCCAAGGACCGATACGCAGTATTTT. This encodes CSARLHSPRTDTQYF.

This clonotype was seen at least ten times. The V and J genes are TRBV7-2 and TRBJ2-3; 9 positions agree with TRBD1. This CDR3 contains 15 residues. CDR1 and CDR2 from the germline V gene are SGHTA and FQGNSA. The ends lost 1 base at V and 5 bases at J; junction bases unmatched: 4. CDR3 region: CASSLGDRDLDTQYF. DNA for the CDR3: TGTGCCAGCAGCTTAGGGGACAGGGATTTAGATACGCAGTATTTT.